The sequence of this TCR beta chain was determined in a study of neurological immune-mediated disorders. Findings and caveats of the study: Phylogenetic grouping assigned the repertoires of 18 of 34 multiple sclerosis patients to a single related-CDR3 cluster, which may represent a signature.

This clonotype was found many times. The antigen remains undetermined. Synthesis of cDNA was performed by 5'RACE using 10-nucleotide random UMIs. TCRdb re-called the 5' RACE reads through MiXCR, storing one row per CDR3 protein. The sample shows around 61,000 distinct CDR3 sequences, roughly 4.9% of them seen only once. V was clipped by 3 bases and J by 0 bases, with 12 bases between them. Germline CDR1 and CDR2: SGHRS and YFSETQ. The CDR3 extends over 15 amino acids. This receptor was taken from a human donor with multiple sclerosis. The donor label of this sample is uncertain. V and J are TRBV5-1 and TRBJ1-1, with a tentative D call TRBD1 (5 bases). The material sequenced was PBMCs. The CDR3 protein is CASSWGRPMNTEAFF. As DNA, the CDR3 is TGCGCCAGCAGCTGGGGACGGCCCATGAACACTGAAGCTTTCTTT.